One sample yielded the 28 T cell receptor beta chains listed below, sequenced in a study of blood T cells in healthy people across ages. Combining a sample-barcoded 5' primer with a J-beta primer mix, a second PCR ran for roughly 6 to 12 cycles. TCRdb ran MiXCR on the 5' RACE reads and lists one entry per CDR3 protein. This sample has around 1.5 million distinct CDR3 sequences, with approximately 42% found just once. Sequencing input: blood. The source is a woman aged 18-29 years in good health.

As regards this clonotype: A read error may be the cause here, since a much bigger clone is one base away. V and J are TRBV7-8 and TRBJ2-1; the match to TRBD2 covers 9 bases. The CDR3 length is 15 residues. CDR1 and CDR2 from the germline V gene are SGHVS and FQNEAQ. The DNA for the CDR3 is TGTACCAGCAGCCATAGCGGGAGCTCCTACAATGAGCAGTTCTTC. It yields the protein CTSSHSGSSYNEQFF.

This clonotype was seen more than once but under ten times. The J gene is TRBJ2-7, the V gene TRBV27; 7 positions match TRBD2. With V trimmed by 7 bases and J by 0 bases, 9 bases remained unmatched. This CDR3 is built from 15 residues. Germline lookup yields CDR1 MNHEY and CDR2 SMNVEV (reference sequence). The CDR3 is CASTKLAGNSYEQYF. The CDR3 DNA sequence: TGTGCCAGCACTAAGTTAGCGGGCAACTCCTACGAGCAGTACTTC.

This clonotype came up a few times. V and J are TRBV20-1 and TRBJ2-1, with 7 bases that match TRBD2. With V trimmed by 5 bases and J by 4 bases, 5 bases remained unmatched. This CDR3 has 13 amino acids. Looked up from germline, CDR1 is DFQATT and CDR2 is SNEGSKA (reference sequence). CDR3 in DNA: TGCAGTGCTGCGGGGGTGGTGTACAATGAGCAGTTCTTC. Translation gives CSAAGVVYNEQFF.

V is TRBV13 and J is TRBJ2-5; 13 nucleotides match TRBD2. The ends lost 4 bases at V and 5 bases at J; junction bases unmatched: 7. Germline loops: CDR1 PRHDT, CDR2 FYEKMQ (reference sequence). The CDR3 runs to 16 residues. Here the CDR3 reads CASSYRLAGGPETQYF. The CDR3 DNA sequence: TGTGCCAGCAGCTACAGACTAGCGGGGGGCCCGGAGACCCAGTACTTC.

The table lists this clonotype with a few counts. DNA for the CDR3: TGCAGTGCTAACCCGCTTCATCTCCACGCTTCCGGGGATCGAGTTAGCACAGATACGCAGTATTTT. It yields the protein CSANPLHLHASGDRVSTDTQYF. This chain uses TRBV20-1 with TRBJ2-3; perhaps TRBD2 as D (5 bases). V dropped 4 bases and J dropped 0 bases, with 35 bases sitting between them. The germline gives CDR1 DFQATT, CDR2 SNEGSKA (reference sequence). CDR3 length: 22 amino acids.

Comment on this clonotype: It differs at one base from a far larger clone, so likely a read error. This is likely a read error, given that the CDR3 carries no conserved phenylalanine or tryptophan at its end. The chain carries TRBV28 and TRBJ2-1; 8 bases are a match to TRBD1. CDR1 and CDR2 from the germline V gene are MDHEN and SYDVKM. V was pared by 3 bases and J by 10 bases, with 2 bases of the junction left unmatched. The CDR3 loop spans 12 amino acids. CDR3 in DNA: TGTGCCAGCAGTTTGACAGGGGACGAGCAGTTCTCC. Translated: CASSLTGDEQFS.

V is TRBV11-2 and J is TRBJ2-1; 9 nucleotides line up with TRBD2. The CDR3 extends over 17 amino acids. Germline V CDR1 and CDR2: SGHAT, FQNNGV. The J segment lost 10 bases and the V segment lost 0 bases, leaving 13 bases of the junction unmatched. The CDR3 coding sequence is TGTGCCAGCAGCTTAGACAGAGTCGGGACTAGCTCTTGGGAGCAGTTCTTC. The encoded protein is CASSLDRVGTSSWEQFF.

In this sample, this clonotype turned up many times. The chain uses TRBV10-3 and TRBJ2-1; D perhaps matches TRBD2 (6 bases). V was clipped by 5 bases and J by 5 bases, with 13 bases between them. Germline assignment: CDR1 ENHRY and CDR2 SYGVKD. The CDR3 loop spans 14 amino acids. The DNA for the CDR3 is TGTGCCATCAGTTCCGGCGGGAACAACAATGAGCAGTTCTTC. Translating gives CAISSGGNNNEQFF.

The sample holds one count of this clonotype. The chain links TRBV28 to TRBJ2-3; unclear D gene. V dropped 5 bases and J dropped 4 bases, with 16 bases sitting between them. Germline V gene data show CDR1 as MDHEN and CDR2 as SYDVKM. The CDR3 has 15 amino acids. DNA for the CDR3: TGTGCCAGCAGTAATCACATGTTGGCAGCAGATACGCAGTATTTT. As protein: CASSNHMLAADTQYF.

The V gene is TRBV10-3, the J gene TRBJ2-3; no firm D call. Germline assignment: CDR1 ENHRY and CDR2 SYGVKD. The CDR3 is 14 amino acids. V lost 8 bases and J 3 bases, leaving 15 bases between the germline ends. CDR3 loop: CAIGPYEETDTQYF. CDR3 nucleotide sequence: TGTGCCATCGGACCATATGAGGAGACAGATACGCAGTATTTT.

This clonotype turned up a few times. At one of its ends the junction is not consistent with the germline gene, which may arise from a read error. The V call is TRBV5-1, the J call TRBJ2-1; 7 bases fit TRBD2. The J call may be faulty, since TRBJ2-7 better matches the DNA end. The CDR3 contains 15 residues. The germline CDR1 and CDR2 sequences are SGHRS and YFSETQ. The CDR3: CASSPGGSSYNEQYF. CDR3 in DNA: TGTGCTAGCAGCCCCGGGGGGAGCTCCTACAATGAGCAGTACTTC.

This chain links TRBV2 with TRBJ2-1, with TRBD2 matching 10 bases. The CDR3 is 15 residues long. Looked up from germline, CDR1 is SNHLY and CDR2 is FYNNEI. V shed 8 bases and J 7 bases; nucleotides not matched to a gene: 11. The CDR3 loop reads CASPRRTSGNNEQFF. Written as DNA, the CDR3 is TGTGCCAGCCCCCGGCGGACTAGCGGTAATAATGAGCAGTTCTTC.

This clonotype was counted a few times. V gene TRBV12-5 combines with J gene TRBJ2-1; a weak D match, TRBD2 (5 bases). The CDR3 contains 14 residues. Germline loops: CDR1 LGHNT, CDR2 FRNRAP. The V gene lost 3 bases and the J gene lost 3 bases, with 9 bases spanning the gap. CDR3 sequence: CASGLYGDYNEQFF. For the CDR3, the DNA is TGTGCTAGTGGTTTATACGGGGACTACAATGAGCAGTTCTTC.

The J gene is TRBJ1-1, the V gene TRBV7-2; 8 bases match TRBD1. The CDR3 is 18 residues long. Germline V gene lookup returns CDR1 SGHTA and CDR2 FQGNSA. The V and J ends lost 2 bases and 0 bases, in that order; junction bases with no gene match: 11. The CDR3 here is CASSLSPAGGRVNTEAFF. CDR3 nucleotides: TGTGCCAGCAGCTTAAGTCCGGCAGGGGGCAGGGTGAACACTGAAGCTTTCTTT.

Written as DNA, the CDR3 is TGTGCCTGGAGGCCCGAGGGCGGGGCCGGTACAGATACGCAGTATTTT. It encodes CAWRPEGGAGTDTQYF. The rearrangement joins TRBV30 to TRBJ2-3; TRBD2 might be the D (6 bases). Germline V gene lookup returns CDR1 GTSNPN and CDR2 SVGIG (reference sequence). The V end lost 3 bases, the J end lost 3 bases, and 19 bases lay between the germline ends. This CDR3 spans 16 amino acids.

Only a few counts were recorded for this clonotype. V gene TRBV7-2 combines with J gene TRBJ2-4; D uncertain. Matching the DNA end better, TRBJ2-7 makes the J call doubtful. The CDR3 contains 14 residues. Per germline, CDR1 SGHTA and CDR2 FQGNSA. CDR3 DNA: TGTGCCAGCAGCTTGTCCCCAATAATGAGCGAGCAGTACTTC. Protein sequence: CASSLSPIMSEQYF.

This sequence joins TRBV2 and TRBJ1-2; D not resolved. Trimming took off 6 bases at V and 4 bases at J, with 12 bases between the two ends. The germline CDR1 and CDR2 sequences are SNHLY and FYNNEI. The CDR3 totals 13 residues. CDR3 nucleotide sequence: TGTGCCAGCAGAACCGACGGGGTCTATGGCTACACCTTC. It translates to CASRTDGVYGYTF.

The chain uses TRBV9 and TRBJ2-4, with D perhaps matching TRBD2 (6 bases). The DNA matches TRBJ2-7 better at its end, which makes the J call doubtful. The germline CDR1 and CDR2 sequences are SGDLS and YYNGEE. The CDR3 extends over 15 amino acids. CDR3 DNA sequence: TGTGCCAGCAGCGCAGGTGGGGGGTCCGCCTACGAGCAGTACTTC. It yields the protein CASSAGGGSAYEQYF.

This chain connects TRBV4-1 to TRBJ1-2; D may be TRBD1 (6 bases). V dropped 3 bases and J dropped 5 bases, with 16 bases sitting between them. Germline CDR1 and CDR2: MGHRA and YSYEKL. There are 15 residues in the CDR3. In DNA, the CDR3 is TGCGCCAGCAGCCAGTACCACAGGGAGGGATATGGCTACACCTTC. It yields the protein CASSQYHREGYGYTF.

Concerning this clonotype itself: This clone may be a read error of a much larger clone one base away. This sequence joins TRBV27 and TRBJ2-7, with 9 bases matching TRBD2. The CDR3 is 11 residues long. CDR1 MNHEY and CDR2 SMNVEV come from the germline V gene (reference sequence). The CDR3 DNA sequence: TGTGCTGCGGGGGGGTCCTACGAGCAGTACTTC. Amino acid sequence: CAAGGSYEQYF.

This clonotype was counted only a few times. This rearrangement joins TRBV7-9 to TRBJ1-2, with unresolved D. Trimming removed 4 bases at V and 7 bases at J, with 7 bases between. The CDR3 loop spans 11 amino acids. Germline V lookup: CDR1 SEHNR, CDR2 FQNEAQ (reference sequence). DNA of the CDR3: TGTGCCAGCAGCTACGGACCTGGCTACACCTTC. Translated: CASSYGPGYTF. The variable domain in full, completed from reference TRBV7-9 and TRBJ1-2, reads DTGVSQNPRHKITKRGQNVTFRCDPISEHNRLYWYRQTLGQGPEFLTYFQNEAQLEKSRLLSDRFSAERPKGSFSTLEIQRTEQGDSAMYLCASSYGPGYTFGSGTRLTVV.

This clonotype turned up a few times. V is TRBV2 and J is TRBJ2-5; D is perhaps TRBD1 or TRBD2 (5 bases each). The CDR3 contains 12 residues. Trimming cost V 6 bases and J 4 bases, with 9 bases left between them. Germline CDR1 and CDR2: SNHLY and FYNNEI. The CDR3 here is CASRGPPETQYF. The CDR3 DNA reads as TGTGCCAGCAGGGGACCCCCAGAGACCCAGTACTTC. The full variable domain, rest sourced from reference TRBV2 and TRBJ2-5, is EPEVTQTPSHQVTQMGQEVILRCVPISNHLYFYWYRQILGQKVEFLVSFYNNEISEKSEIFDDQFSVERPDGSNFTLKIRSTKLEDSAMYFCASRGPPETQYFGPGTRLLVL.

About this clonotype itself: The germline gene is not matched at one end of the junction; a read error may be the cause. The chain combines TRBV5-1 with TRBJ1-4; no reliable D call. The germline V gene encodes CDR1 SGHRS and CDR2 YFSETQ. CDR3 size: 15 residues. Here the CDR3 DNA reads TGTGCCAGCTCCCTAGGAGGTACAACTAATGAAAAACTGTTTTTT. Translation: CASSLGGTTNEKLFF.

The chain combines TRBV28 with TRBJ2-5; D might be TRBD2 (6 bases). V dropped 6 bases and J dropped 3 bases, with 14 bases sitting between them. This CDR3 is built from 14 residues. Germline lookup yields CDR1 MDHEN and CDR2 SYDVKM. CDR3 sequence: CASSLRGRKETQYF. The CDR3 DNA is TGTGCCAGCAGCCTCCGGGGGAGAAAAGAGACCCAGTACTTC.

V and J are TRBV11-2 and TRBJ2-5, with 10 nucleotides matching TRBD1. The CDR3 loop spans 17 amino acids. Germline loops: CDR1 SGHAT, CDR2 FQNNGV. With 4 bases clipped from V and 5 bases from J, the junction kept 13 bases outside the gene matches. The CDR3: CASSSYVGTGVGETQYF. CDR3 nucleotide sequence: TGTGCCAGCAGCTCCTACGTTGGGACAGGGGTCGGCGAGACCCAGTACTTC. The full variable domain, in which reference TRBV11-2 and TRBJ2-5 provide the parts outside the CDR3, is EAGVAQSPRYKIIEKRQSVAFWCNPISGHATLYWYQQILGQGPKLLIQFQNNGVVDDSQLPKDRFSAERLKGVDSTLKIQPAKLEDSAVYLCASSSYVGTGVGETQYFGPGTRLLVL.

CDR3 sequence reads: CASSPNLLTYGYTF. DNA for the CDR3: TGTGCCAGCAGCCCTAACCTTCTCACCTATGGCTACACCTTC. This chain joins TRBV7-9 and TRBJ1-2, with D unclear. Germline assignment: CDR1 SEHNR and CDR2 FQNEAQ (reference sequence). The CDR3 extends over 14 amino acids. Trimming took 5 bases from V and 4 from J, leaving 14 bases between them.

CDR3 amino acids: CASSYSSGPAPPKETQYF. DNA of the CDR3: TGTGCCAGCAGTTACTCGTCCGGGCCAGCTCCCCCAAAAGAGACCCAGTACTTC. The J gene is TRBJ2-5, the V gene TRBV6-5, with unresolved D. CDR1 and CDR2 (germline): MNHEY, SVGAGI. Trimming removed 0 bases at V and 3 bases at J, with 20 bases between. The CDR3 is made up of 18 amino acids.

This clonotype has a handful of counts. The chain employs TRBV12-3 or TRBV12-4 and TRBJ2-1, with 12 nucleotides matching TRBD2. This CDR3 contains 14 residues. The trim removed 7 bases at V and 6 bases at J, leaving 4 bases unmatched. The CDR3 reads CASTLGLAGNEQFF. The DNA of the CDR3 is TGTGCCAGCACCCTGGGACTAGCGGGCAATGAGCAGTTCTTC.